These 6 T cell receptor beta chains were all obtained from the same sample, sequenced in a study of blood T cells in healthy people across ages (dated by TCRdb to 2015 to 2017). Library preparation employed 5' RACE. The sequencer listed for this sample is Illumina HiSeq 2500. A second PCR of about 6 to 11 cycles was performed with a sample-barcoded 5' primer and a J-beta primer mix. The public reads were quality trimmed at Q25 with fastp and then assembled into clones with MiXCR by TCRdb, keeping productive beta chains. Records with the same CDR3 protein are collapsed into one entry carrying the most frequent genes and DNA. The sample table contains 710,000 or so distinct CDR3 sequences; only one count was recorded for about 20% of them. The ten largest clones take up about 22% of the sample. The material sequenced was blood. Receptors originate from a man aged 70 or older in good health.

This sequence joins TRBV20-1 and TRBJ2-1; TRBD1 is a possible D gene (6 bases). The germline V gene encodes CDR1 DFQATT and CDR2 SNEGSKA (reference sequence). The CDR3 has 19 residues. V shed 0 bases and J shed 4 bases, with 25 bases lying between them. CDR3 nucleotides: TGCAGTGCTAGAGATCTAAGGCCTTTGAAGGGGGACCATTACAATGAGCAGTTCTTC. This codes for CSARDLRPLKGDHYNEQFF.

In this sample, this clonotype turned up a few times. The chain recombines TRBV5-1 with TRBJ2-2, with TRBD2 matching over 13 bases. Germline V lookup: CDR1 SGHRS, CDR2 YFSETQ. V lost 1 base to trimming and J lost 4 bases; unmatched junction nucleotides: 13. The CDR3 totals 20 residues. The DNA for the CDR3 is TGCGCCAGCAGCTTGTGGGGACTAGCGGGACCCGAACGGAGCACCGGGGAGCTGTTTTTT. Encoded protein: CASSLWGLAGPERSTGELFF.

The V call is TRBV15, the J call TRBJ2-7, with 7 bases that match TRBD1. The V and J ends lost 6 bases and 5 bases, in that order; junction bases with no gene match: 1. Per the germline V gene, CDR1 is LNHNV and CDR2 is YYDKDF (reference sequence). This CDR3 has 11 residues. The CDR3 DNA sequence: TGTGCCACCAGGGACAGGAACGAGCAGTACTTC. It codes for CATRDRNEQYF.

This chain joins TRBV7-2 and TRBJ1-1; perhaps TRBD1 as D (5 bases). CDR3 size: 14 residues. V gave up 5 bases and J gave up 1 base, with 11 bases separating them. CDR1 and CDR2 (germline): SGHTA, FQGNSA. DNA for the CDR3: TGTGCCAGCAGCCGCGTCACAGGGAACACTGAAGCTTTCTTT. Its translation: CASSRVTGNTEAFF.

The chain uses TRBV30 and TRBJ2-2; TRBD1 is a possible D gene (6 bases). Germline-derived CDR1 and CDR2 are GTSNPN and SVGIG (reference sequence). V was trimmed by 2 bases and J by 5 bases, leaving 15 bases between them. The CDR3 length is 15 residues. CDR3 region: CAWSRSNTGTGELFF. CDR3 nucleotide sequence: TGTGCCTGGAGTCGCTCCAACACAGGGACCGGGGAGCTGTTTTTT.

V and J are TRBV4-3 and TRBJ1-2; TRBD1 matches at 9 bases. This CDR3 contains 14 residues. Germline V CDR1 and CDR2: LGHNA, YSLEER. V lost 3 bases to trimming and J lost 8 bases; unmatched junction nucleotides: 7. The CDR3 DNA follows: TGCGCCAGCAGCCAGGGGACAGGGCGGCTGGGCTACACCTTC. This codes for CASSQGTGRLGYTF.